A selection of T cell receptor beta chains follows, all from one sample in a study of beta chain features in type 1 diabetes. This table comes from immunoSEQ multiplex PCR, and its TCRdb copy is limited to in-frame clones, with some not included. The table lists some 220,000 clones, around 9.9% of them singletons. The specimen was central memory CD4+ T cells from blood. These receptors all stem from a man aged 18 to 35 in good health. CDR3s include the opening cysteine and the closing phenylalanine or tryptophan. The D gene is left open where the match is weak. A clone size is listed for some rows: how often the clone was seen (once, few, many), or a class if it is expanded.

few	TRBV29-1	TRBJ2-1	-	CSVRGPLGGEQFF	TGCAGCGTTAGGGGACCTCTAGGCGGTGAGCAGTTCTTC
many	TRBV11-2	TRBJ2-6	-	CASGQSSGANVLTF	TGTGCCAGCGGGCAAAGCTCTGGGGCCAACGTCCTGACTTTC
few	TRBV5-1	TRBJ2-7	-	CASSFDALQYF	TGCGCCAGCAGCTTCGACGCGCTACAGTACTTC
few	TRBV14	TRBJ2-1	-	CASSTGSLRGDEQFF	TGTGCCAGCAGCACCGGGAGCCTAAGGGGCGATGAGCAGTTCTTC
-	TRBV4-3	TRBJ2-6	-	CASSQEPQGTAGANVLTF	TGCGCCAGCAGCCAAGAGCCCCAGGGGACTGCTGGGGCCAACGTCCTGACTTTC
-	TRBV11-2	TRBJ2-7	TRBD2	CASSPRSGSFYEQYF	TGTGCCAGCAGCCCTAGGAGCGGGAGCTTTTACGAGCAGTACTTC
many	TRBV7-9	TRBJ2-1	-	CASSLDRTYNEQFF	TGTGCCAGCAGCTTAGACCGTACCTACAATGAGCAGTTCTTC
once	TRBV7-7	TRBJ2-5	TRBD1	CASSPDRGLYETQYF	TGTGCTAGCAGCCCTGACAGGGGGTTGTATGAGACCCAGTACTTC
many	TRBV10-3	TRBJ2-2	TRBD1	CAISGDRDTGELFF	TGTGCCATCAGTGGCGACAGGGACACCGGGGAGCTGTTTTTT
many	TRBV7-8	TRBJ2-2	-	CASSFPSSAGELFF	TGTGCCAGCAGCTTCCCTAGCTCCGCCGGGGAGCTGTTTTTT
few	TRBV21-1	TRBJ2-1	-	CASSKEGDRDREYNEQFF	TGTGCCAGCAGCAAAGAAGGAGACCGGGACAGGGAGTACAATGAGCAGTTCTTC